The 8 T cell receptor beta chains presented below share a single source sample, sequenced in a study of CD8+CD57+ T cells in acquired aplastic anemia. Patients sequenced had flow cytometry evidence of CD8+CD57+ cell expansion. Genomic DNA served as template for TCR beta VDJ and CDR3 profiling. TCRdb used MiXCR to reprocess the reads, holding one entry per CDR3 protein. The sample shows just over 450,000 distinct CDR3 sequences, 25% to 40% of them seen only once. Sequencing input: sorted CD4+, CD8+, or CD8+CD57+ T cells (not recorded which) from PBMCs. The origin of the receptors is a human donor with aplastic anemia.

The chain is built from TRBV7-8 and TRBJ2-5; 14 bases match TRBD2. V was clipped by 5 bases and J by 2 bases; unmatched bases: 7. The CDR3 runs 17 residues. The germline CDR1 and CDR2 sequences are SGHVS and FQNEAQ. The DNA of the CDR3 is TGTGCCAGCAGCCGGACGACTAGCGGGGGGGCACAAGAGACCCAGTACTTC. Residues: CASSRTTSGGAQETQYF.

This clonotype was seen at least ten times. The V gene is TRBV10-3, the J gene TRBJ1-4; D might be TRBD1 (5 bases). This CDR3 comprises 15 residues. Germline CDR1 is ENHRY and CDR2 is SYGVKD. The V and J ends lost 8 bases and 0 bases respectively, with 13 bases between them. The CDR3 bases are TGTGCCATCTCGAGTGGGACGGCAACTAATGAAAAACTGTTTTTT. It translates to CAISSGTATNEKLFF.

This clonotype was counted a few times. The chain has TRBV6-2 or TRBV6-3 and TRBJ1-2; 7 bases fit TRBD1. V lost 7 bases and J lost 1; bases outside the gene matches: 15. CDR3 length equals 17 residues. CDR1 and CDR2 from the germline V gene are MNHEY and SVGEGT. CDR3 protein: CASKSSHRDRNNYGYTF. CDR3 bases: TGTGCCAGCAAGTCCTCACACCGGGACAGAAATAACTATGGCTACACCTTC.

This chain uses TRBV12-3 or TRBV12-4 with TRBJ1-6; 10 positions match TRBD1. The CDR3 extends over 17 amino acids. The V and J ends lost 2 bases and 7 bases, in that order; junction bases with no gene match: 8. CDR3 DNA sequence: TGTGCCAGCAGTTTAAATATTGGACAGGGGGGAAATTCACCCCTCCACTTT. Its translation is CASSLNIGQGGNSPLHF.

The V and J genes are TRBV10-3 and TRBJ1-2; D remains ambiguous. V was pared by 8 bases and J by 7 bases, with 20 bases between. The CDR3 spans 14 residues. The germline gives CDR1 ENHRY, CDR2 SYGVKD. CDR3 DNA sequence: TGTGCCATCGCTACCCAGAAAGCATTTGGTGGCTACACCTTC. Translation gives CAIATQKAFGGYTF.

In this sample, this clonotype turned up many times. This sequence joins TRBV7-8 and TRBJ1-1; D gene uncertain. CDR3 size: 13 residues. V lost 5 bases, J lost 4 bases, and 11 bases lay in between. Germline V gene data show CDR1 as SGHVS and CDR2 as FQNEAQ. Here the CDR3 reads CASSTKASTEAFF. The CDR3 bases are TGTGCCAGCAGCACAAAGGCGAGCACTGAAGCTTTCTTT.

This clonotype showed up just once. J is TRBJ2-5 and V is TRBV19, with 8 nucleotides matching TRBD2. The CDR3 is 12 amino acids. The germline CDR1 and CDR2 sequences are LNHDA and SQIVND (reference sequence). V gave up 3 bases and J gave up 8 bases; unmatched junction bases: 2. In DNA form, the CDR3 reads TGTGCCAGTAGTATCGGGGGGGGAACCCAGTACTTC. This gives the protein CASSIGGGTQYF.

This clonotype was seen a few times. J is TRBJ2-1 and V is TRBV14; 11 bases are a match to TRBD2. Germline CDR1 reads SGHDN; CDR2 reads FVKESK. The trim removed 2 bases at V and 6 bases at J, leaving 6 bases unmatched. This CDR3 has 16 amino acids. The CDR3 coding sequence is TGTGCCAGCAGCCAATCGACTAGCGGGAACTTCAATGAGCAGTTCTTC. It is translated as CASSQSTSGNFNEQFF.